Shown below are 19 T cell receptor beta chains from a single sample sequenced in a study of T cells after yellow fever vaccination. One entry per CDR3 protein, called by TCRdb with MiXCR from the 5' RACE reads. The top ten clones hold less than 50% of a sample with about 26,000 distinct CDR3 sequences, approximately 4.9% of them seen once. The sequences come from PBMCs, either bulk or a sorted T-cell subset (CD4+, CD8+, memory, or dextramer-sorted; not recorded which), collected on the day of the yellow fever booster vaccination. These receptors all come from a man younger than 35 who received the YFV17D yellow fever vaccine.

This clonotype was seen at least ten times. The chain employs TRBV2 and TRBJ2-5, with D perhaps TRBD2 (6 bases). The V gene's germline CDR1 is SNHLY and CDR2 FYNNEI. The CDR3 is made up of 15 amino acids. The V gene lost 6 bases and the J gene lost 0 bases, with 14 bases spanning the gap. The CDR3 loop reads CASSGTPEYQETQYF. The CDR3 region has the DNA TGTGCCAGCAGCGGGACTCCCGAGTACCAAGAGACCCAGTACTTC. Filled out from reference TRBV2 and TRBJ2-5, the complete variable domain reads EPEVTQTPSHQVTQMGQEVILRCVPISNHLYFYWYRQILGQKVEFLVSFYNNEISEKSEIFDDQFSVERPDGSNFTLKIRSTKLEDSAMYFCASSGTPEYQETQYFGPGTRLLVL.

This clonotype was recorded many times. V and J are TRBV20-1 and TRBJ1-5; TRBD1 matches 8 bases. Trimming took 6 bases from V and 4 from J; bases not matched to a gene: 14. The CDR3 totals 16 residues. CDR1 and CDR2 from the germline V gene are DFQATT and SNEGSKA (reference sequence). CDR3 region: CSATTRQGWTNQPQHF. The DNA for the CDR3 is TGCAGTGCCACTACTAGACAGGGGTGGACAAATCAGCCCCAGCATTTT.

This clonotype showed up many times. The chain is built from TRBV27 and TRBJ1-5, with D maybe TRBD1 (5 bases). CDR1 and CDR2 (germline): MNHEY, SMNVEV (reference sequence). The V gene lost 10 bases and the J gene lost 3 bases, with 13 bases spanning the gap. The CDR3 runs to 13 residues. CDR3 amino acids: CATSPGPNQPQHF. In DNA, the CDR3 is TGTGCCACCTCGCCGGGGCCCAATCAGCCCCAGCATTTT.

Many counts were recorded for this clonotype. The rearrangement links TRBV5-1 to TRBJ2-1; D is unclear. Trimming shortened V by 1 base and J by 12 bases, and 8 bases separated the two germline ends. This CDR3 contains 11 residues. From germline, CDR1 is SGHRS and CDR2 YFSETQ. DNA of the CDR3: TGCGCCAGCAGCTTGAATACTGGGCAGTTCTTC. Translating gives CASSLNTGQFF.

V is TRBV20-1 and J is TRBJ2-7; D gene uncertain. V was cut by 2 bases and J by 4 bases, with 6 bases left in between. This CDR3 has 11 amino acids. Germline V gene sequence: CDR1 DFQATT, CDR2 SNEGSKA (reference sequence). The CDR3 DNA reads TGCAGTGCTAGATCCGGGTACGAGCAGTACTTC. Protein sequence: CSARSGYEQYF.

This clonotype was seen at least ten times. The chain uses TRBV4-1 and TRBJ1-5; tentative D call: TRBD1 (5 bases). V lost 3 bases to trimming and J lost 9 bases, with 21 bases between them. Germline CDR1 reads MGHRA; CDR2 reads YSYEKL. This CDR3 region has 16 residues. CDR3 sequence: CASSQIDMGLAGPQHF. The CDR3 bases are TGCGCCAGCAGCCAGATAGATATGGGGCTGGCGGGGCCCCAGCATTTT.

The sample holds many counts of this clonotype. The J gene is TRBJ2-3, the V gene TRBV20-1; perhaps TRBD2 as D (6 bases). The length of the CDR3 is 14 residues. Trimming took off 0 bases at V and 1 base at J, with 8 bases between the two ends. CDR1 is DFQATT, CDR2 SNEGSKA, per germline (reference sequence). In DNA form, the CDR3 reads TGCAGTGCTAGAGATCCTAGCGGCACAGATACGCAGTATTTT. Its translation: CSARDPSGTDTQYF.

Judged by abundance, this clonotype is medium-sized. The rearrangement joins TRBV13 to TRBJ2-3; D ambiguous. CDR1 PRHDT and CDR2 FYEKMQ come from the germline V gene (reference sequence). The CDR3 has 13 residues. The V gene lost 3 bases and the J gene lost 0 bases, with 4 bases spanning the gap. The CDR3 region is CASSFSSTDTQYF. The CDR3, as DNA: TGTGCCAGCAGCTTCTCCAGCACAGATACGCAGTATTTT. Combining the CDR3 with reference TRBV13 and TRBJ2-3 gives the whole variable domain AAGVIQSPRHLIKEKRETATLKCYPIPRHDTVYWYQQGPGQDPQFLISFYEKMQSDKGSIPDRFSAQQFSDYHSELNMSSLELGDSALYFCASSFSSTDTQYFGPGTRLTVL.

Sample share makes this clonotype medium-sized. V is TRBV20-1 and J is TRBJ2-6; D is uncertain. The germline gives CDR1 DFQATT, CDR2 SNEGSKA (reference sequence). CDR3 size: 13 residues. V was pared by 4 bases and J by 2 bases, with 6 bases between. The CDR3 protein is CSAKGTGANVLTF. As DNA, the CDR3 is TGCAGTGCTAAGGGCACTGGGGCCAACGTCCTGACTTTC.

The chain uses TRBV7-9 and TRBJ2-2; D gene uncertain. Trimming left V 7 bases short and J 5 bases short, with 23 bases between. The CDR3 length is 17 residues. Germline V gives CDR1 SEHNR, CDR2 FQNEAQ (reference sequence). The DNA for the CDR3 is TGTGCCAGCACCCCGTGGGCCCCTAGATTGAAAACCGGGGAGCTGTTTTTT. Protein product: CASTPWAPRLKTGELFF.

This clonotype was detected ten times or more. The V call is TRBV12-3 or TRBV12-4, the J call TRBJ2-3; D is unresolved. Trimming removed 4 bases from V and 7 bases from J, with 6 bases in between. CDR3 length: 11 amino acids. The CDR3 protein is CASSSTNTQYF. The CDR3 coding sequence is TGTGCCAGCAGTTCTACGAATACGCAGTATTTT.

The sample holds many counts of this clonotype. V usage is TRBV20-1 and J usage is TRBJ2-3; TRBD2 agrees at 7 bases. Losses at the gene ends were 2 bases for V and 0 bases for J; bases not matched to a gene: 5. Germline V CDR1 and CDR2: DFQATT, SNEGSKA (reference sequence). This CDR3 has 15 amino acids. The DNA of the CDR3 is TGCAGTGCTAGACCCCAGGGACTAAGCACAGATACGCAGTATTTT. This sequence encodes CSARPQGLSTDTQYF.

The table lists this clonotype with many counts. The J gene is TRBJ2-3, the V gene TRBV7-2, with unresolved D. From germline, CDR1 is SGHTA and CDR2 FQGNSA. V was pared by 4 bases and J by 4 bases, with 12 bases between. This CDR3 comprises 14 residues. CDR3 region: CASSSSVRADTQYF. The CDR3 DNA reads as TGTGCCAGCAGCTCCTCAGTTAGGGCAGATACGCAGTATTTT. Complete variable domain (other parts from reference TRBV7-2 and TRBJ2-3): GAGVSQSPSNKVTEKGKDVELRCDPISGHTALYWYRQSLGQGLEFLIYFQGNSAPDKSGLPSDRFSAERTGGSVSTLTIQRTQQEDSAVYLCASSSSVRADTQYFGPGTRLTVL.

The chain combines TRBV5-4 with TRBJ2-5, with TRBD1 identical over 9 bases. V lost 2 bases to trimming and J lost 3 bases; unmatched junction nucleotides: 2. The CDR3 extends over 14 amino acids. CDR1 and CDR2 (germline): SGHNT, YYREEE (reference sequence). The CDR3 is CASSLQGAKETQYF. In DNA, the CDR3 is TGTGCCAGCAGCTTACAGGGGGCAAAAGAGACCCAGTACTTC.

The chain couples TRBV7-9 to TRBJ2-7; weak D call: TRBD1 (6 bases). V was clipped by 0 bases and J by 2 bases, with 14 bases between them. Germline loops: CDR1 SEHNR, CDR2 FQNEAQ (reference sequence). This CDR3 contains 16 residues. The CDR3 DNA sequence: TGTGCCAGCAGCTTAGCATCCACAGGGAAAACCTACGAGCAGTACTTC. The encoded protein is CASSLASTGKTYEQYF.

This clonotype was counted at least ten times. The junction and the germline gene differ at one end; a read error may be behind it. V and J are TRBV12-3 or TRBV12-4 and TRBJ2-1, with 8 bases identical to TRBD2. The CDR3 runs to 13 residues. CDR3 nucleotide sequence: TGTGCCAGCAGTTTAGGCGGGACTAGTAGGGCGCTCTTC. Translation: CASSLGGTSRALF.

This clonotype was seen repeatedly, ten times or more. The CDR3 nucleotides read TGTGCCAGCAGTTTAGCAGATGAAGCTTTCTTT. Amino acids: CASSLADEAFF. The V and J genes are TRBV12-3 or TRBV12-4 and TRBJ1-1; D ambiguous. The CDR3 extends over 11 amino acids. The ends were cut back, 0 bases at V and 7 bases at J, with 3 bases in the middle.

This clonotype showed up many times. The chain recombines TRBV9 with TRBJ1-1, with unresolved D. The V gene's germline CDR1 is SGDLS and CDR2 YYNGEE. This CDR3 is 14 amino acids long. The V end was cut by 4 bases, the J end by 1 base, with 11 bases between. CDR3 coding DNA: TGTGCCAGCAGCACACCTCCCAAGAACACTGAAGCTTTCTTT. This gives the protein CASSTPPKNTEAFF.

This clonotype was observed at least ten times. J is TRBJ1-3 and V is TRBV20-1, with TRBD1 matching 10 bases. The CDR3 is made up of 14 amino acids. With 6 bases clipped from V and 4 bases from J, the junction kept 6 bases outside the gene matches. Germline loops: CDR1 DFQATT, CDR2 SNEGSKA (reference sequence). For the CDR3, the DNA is TGCAGTGCCCCGGACAGGGGGATCGGAAACACCATATATTTT. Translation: CSAPDRGIGNTIYF.